The 24 T cell receptor beta chains below all came from one sample that was sequenced in a study of blood T cell repertoires in COVID-19. Method: immunoSEQ multiplex PCR; TCRdb's copy keeps in-frame clones and lacks some. The data hold approximately 170,000 clones, with 70% to 90% observed a single time. Material for sequencing was peripheral blood. The receptor source for this set is a man younger than 45 with acute or convalescent COVID-19.

The V call is TRBV5-1, the J call TRBJ2-1; 8 bases are a match to TRBD2. V lost 3 bases and J lost 6; bases outside the gene matches: 11. The CDR3 has 16 residues. Germline CDR1 reads SGHRS; CDR2 reads YFSETQ. The DNA of the CDR3 is TGCGCCAGCAGCTCAAATAAAGGACTAGCACGCAATGAGCAGTTCTTC. Translated, it gives CASSSNKGLARNEQFF.

The chain employs TRBV28 and TRBJ2-2; D is perhaps TRBD1 (5 bases). This CDR3 region has 16 residues. Germline V gene data show CDR1 as MDHEN and CDR2 as SYDVKM. The ends were cut back, 2 bases at V and 5 bases at J, with 15 bases in the middle. The CDR3 DNA is TGTGCCAGCAGTTTAGGCAGGACAAAGAGGACCGGGGAGCTGTTTTTT. Its protein is CASSLGRTKRTGELFF.

J is TRBJ1-5 and V is TRBV21-1. TRBV21-1 is tagged as a pseudogene. This CDR3 is 14 amino acids long. CDR3 in DNA: TGTGCCAGCAGCAAAGAGAGGATGAATCAGCCCCAGCATTTT. Its protein product is CASSKERMNQPQHF.

V and J are TRBV9 and TRBJ1-2; D is possibly TRBD1 (6 bases). V was cut by 4 bases and J by 2 bases, with 18 bases left in between. The CDR3 is made up of 16 amino acids. Germline CDR1 is SGDLS and CDR2 is YYNGEE. The DNA of the CDR3 is TGTGCCAGCAGCCCAGGGACAAGGAGCTTCAACTATGGCTACACCTTC. Translation: CASSPGTRSFNYGYTF. The full variable domain, its missing parts supplied by reference TRBV9 and TRBJ1-2, is DSGVTQTPKHLITATGQRVTLRCSPRSGDLSVYWYQQSLDQGLQFLIQYYNGEERAKGNILERFSAQQFPDLHSELNLSSLELGDSALYFCASSPGTRSFNYGYTFGSGTRLTVV.

V is TRBV4-1 and J is TRBJ2-1; 11 positions match TRBD2. The CDR3 contains 16 residues. The junction had 10 bases not matched to a gene; V was cut back by 4 bases and J by 8 bases. CDR1 and CDR2 (germline): MGHRA, YSYEKL. The CDR3 reads CASSRLAGGPRYEQFF. The CDR3 DNA reads TGCGCCAGCAGCCGTTTAGCGGGGGGGCCGAGGTATGAGCAGTTCTTC.

This clone was observed a few times. The chain recombines TRBV6-6 with TRBJ2-7; 10 bases are a match to TRBD2. The germline CDR1 and CDR2 sequences are MNHNY and SVGAGI (reference sequence). J lost 0 bases, V lost 6 bases, and 8 bases had no gene match. The CDR3 totals 16 residues. CDR3 protein: CASSKAGGLSSYEQYF. CDR3 nucleotide sequence: TGTGCCAGCAGCAAAGCGGGGGGGCTCAGCTCCTACGAGCAGTACTTC.

The genes are TRBV20-1 and TRBJ1-6; TRBD1 matches 8 bases. Germline lookup yields CDR1 DFQATT and CDR2 SNEGSKA (reference sequence). The length of the CDR3 is 14 residues. Trimming took 3 bases from V and 10 from J; bases not matched to a gene: 8. The CDR3 loop is CSASRDRTGSPLHF. As DNA, the CDR3 is TGCAGTGCTAGTAGGGACAGGACGGGATCACCCCTCCACTTT.

This clone was seen once. A read error may produce the germline difference seen at one junction end. V usage is TRBV11-3 and J usage is TRBJ2-2, with 10 bases identical to TRBD1. The CDR3 length is 14 residues. Per germline, CDR1 SGHNT and CDR2 YENEEA. For the CDR3, the DNA is TGTGCCAGCAGCCTAGACAGGGGGCGAGGGGAGCTGTTTTTT. Translated, it gives CASSLDRGRGELFF.

This clone was observed once. This chain joins TRBV24-1 and TRBJ2-3; 7 bases line up with TRBD1. The V segment lost 8 bases and the J segment 1 base; nucleotides outside the gene matches: 11. Germline V CDR1 and CDR2: KGHDR, SFDVKD. The CDR3 contains 16 residues. CDR3 DNA sequence: TGTGCCACCAATTCAGGGGGAAAGGGAGGCACAGATACGCAGTATTTT. Translated, it gives CATNSGGKGGTDTQYF.

The chain uses TRBV28 and TRBJ1-1; TRBD1 might be the D (6 bases). The CDR3 consists of 11 residues. The germline CDR1 and CDR2 sequences are MDHEN and SYDVKM. Between the trimmed V and J ends, which lost 4 bases and 11 bases, there was a span of 11 bases. The CDR3 protein is CASSYRESAFF. The CDR3 nucleotides are TGTGCCAGCAGTTACAGGGAAAGCGCTTTCTTT.

The gene calls are TRBV6-5 and TRBJ2-5; TRBD1 aligns across 9 bases. Germline V gives CDR1 MNHEY, CDR2 SVGAGI. The trim removed 0 bases at V and 4 bases at J, leaving 6 bases unmatched. The CDR3 extends over 16 amino acids. CDR3 sequence: CASSYSTGTGIETQYF. CDR3 DNA sequence: TGTGCCAGCAGTTACTCGACAGGGACAGGGATAGAGACCCAGTACTTC.

This clone has a single count. J is TRBJ2-3 and V is TRBV9; a possible D gene is TRBD2 (5 bases). Germline assignment: CDR1 SGDLS and CDR2 YYNGEE. This CDR3 spans 17 amino acids. V gave up 4 bases and J gave up 0 bases, with 18 bases separating them. The CDR3 loop reads CASSSRGAPSSTDTQYF. The CDR3 DNA reads as TGTGCCAGCAGCTCACGGGGAGCCCCATCTAGCACAGATACGCAGTATTTT.

CDR3 residues: CASSIRGTNTEAFF. CDR3 sequence (DNA): TGTGCCAGTAGTATACGCGGCACGAACACTGAAGCTTTCTTT. The rearrangement links TRBV19 to TRBJ1-1; D remains ambiguous. Germline assignment: CDR1 LNHDA and CDR2 SQIVND (reference sequence). The CDR3 has 14 amino acids. With 2 bases removed from V and 1 base from J, the gap between germline ends came to 8 bases.

The chain is built from TRBV20-1 and TRBJ2-5; D is ambiguous. Germline CDR1 is DFQATT and CDR2 is SNEGSKA (reference sequence). V was pared by 7 bases and J by 2 bases, with 8 bases between. This CDR3 contains 11 residues. CDR3 DNA sequence: TGCAGTGTAGAGACTCAAGAGACCCAGTACTTC. Translated, it gives CSVETQETQYF.

This clone was found once. V and J are TRBV28 and TRBJ2-7; a possible D gene is TRBD2 (6 bases). The CDR3 sequence is 17 residues long. Germline V gene data show CDR1 as MDHEN and CDR2 as SYDVKM. V shed 3 bases and J shed 0 bases, with 18 bases lying between them. CDR3 DNA: TGTGCCAGCAGTTTTTTTGGCGGGGTCTTGAGCTCCTACGAGCAGTACTTC. It codes for CASSFFGGVLSSYEQYF.

This rearrangement joins TRBV28 to TRBJ2-1, with TRBD1 as a possible D gene (5 bases). Germline CDR1 is MDHEN and CDR2 is SYDVKM. V lost 2 bases, J lost 12 bases, and 8 bases lay in between. The CDR3 is 11 residues long. The CDR3 loop reads CASSLQGLQFF. The CDR3 bases are TGTGCCAGCAGTTTACAGGGTTTGCAGTTCTTC.

A single count supports this clone. CDR3 DNA sequence: TGTGCCAGCAGCCAGGTGGGCCAGTTGAATTCACCCCTCCACTTT. Translated: CASSQVGQLNSPLHF. The chain employs TRBV3-1 (or the pseudogene TRBV3-2) and TRBJ1-6; D not resolved. V gave up 3 bases and J gave up 7 bases, with 13 bases separating them. Germline assignment: CDR1 LGHDT and CDR2 YNNKEL (reference sequence). This CDR3 spans 15 amino acids.

The chain carries TRBV14 and TRBJ2-7; 10 bases align to TRBD2. The V and J ends lost 1 base and 4 bases, in that order; junction bases with no gene match: 10. This CDR3 comprises 17 residues. Germline CDR1 and CDR2: SGHDN and FVKESK. CDR3 residues: CASSQATRLAGVYEQYF. The CDR3 DNA sequence: TGTGCCAGCAGCCAAGCCACCAGGCTAGCGGGAGTTTACGAGCAGTACTTC.

The genes are TRBV4-1 and TRBJ2-5; possible D gene TRBD2, 5 bases. Trimming cost V 1 base and J 2 bases, with 11 bases left between them. This CDR3 spans 15 amino acids. The germline V gene has CDR1 MGHRA and CDR2 YSYEKL. DNA for the CDR3: TGCGCCAGCAGCCAAGCGCCCGGGGAGCAAGAGACCCAGTACTTC. Translation: CASSQAPGEQETQYF.

The chain is built from TRBV30 and TRBJ1-6; tentative D call: TRBD1 (5 bases). CDR1 is GTSNPN and CDR2 is SVGIG in the germline V gene (reference sequence). The ends were cut back, 7 bases at V and 6 bases at J, with 16 bases in the middle. This CDR3 is 14 amino acids long. In DNA form, the CDR3 reads TGTGCCTCGAAGCTTTGGGGGGGTAATTCACCCCTCCACTTT. Protein: CASKLWGGNSPLHF.

This chain joins TRBV28 and TRBJ2-5; possible D gene TRBD2, 6 bases. V dropped 1 base and J dropped 5 bases, with 14 bases sitting between them. CDR1 and CDR2 (germline): MDHEN, SYDVKM. The CDR3 is 15 amino acids. As DNA, the CDR3 is TGTGCCAGCAGTTTATTGGAGGGTTGGGGTGAGACCCAGTACTTC. This gives the protein CASSLLEGWGETQYF.

To note about this clone: One end of the junction varies from germline; a read error may be responsible. This sequence joins TRBV7-3 and TRBJ2-3; 7 bases are shared with TRBD1. This CDR3 has 15 amino acids. The V gene's germline CDR1 is SGHTA and CDR2 FQGTGA. DNA of the CDR3: TGTGCCAGCAGCTTGACTACCCACGACAGGGATAAGCAGTATTTT. Translation: CASSLTTHDRDKQYF.

This clone showed up just once. V usage is TRBV23-1 and J usage is TRBJ1-4, with D perhaps matching TRBD1 (6 bases). TRBV23-1 is an ORF, with its function uncertain. Trimming pared 5 bases from V and 6 bases from J, leaving 19 bases between. This CDR3 contains 16 residues. CDR3 sequence (DNA): TGCGCCAGCAGTAGATACCGAGCAGGGGAAGATGAAAAACTGTTTTTT. Translating gives CASSRYRAGEDEKLFF.

This chain connects TRBV11-2 to TRBJ2-7; 8 nucleotides agree with TRBD1. Germline assignment: CDR1 SGHAT and CDR2 FQNNGV. The V segment lost 7 bases and the J segment 7 bases; nucleotides outside the gene matches: 12. The CDR3 runs 14 residues. Here the CDR3 reads CASTALQGAGEQYF. In DNA form, the CDR3 reads TGTGCCAGCACCGCCCTCCAGGGGGCTGGGGAGCAGTACTTC.